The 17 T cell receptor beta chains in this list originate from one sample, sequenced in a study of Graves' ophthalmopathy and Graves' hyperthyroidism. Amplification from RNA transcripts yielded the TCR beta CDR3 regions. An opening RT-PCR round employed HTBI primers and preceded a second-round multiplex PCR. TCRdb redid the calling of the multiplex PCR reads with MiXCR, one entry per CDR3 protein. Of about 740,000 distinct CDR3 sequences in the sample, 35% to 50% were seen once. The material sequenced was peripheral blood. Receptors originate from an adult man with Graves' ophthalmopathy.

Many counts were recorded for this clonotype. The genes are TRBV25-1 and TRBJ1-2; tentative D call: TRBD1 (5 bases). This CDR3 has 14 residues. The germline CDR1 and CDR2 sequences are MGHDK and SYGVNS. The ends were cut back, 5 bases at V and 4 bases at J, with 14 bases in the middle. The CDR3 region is CASSYSGTVYGYTF. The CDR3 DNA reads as TGTGCCAGCAGTTACTCCGGGACGGTCTATGGCTACACCTTC.

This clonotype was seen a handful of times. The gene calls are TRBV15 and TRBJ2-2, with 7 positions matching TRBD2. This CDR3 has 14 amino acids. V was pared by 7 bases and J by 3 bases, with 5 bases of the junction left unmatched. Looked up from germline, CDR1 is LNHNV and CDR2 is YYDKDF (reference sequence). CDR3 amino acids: CATNRGGYTGELFF. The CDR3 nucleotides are TGTGCCACCAACCGGGGAGGGTACACCGGGGAGCTGTTTTTT.

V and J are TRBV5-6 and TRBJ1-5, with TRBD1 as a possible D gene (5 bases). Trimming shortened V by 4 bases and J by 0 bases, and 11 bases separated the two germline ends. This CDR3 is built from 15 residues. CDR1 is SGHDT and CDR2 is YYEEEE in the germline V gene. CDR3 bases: TGTGCCAGCAGCCTGGGACGGGTTAGCAATCAGCCCCAGCATTTT. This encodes CASSLGRVSNQPQHF.

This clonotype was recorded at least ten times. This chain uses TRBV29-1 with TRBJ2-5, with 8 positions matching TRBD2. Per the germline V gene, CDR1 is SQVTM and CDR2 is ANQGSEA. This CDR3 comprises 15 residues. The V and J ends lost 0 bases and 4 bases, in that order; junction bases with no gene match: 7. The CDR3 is CSVEEKAGARETQYF. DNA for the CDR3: TGCAGCGTTGAAGAAAAAGCGGGAGCTAGAGAGACCCAGTACTTC.

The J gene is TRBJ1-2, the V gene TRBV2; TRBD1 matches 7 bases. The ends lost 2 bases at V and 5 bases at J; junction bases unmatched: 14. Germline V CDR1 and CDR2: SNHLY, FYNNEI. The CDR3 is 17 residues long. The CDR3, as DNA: TGTGCCAGCAGTGAACCTACAACGACAGGGAGTGTTTATGGCTACACCTTC. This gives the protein CASSEPTTTGSVYGYTF.

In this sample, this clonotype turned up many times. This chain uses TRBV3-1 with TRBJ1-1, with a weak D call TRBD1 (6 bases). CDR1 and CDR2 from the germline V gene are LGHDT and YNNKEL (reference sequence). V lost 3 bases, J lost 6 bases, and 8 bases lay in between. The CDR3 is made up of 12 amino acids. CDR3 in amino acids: CASSQTGAEAFF. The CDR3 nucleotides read TGTGCCAGCAGCCAGACAGGCGCTGAAGCTTTCTTT.

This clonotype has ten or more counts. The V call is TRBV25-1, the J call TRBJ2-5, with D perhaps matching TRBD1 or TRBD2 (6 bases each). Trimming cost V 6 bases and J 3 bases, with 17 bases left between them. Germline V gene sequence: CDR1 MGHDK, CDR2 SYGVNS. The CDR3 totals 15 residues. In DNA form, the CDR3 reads TGTGCCAGCAGCCCCCGCCGGGGGCTGAAAGAGACCCAGTACTTC. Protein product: CASSPRRGLKETQYF.

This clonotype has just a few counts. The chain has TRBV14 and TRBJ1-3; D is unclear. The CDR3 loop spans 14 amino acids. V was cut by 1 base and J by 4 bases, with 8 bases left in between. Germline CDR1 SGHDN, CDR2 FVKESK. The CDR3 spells CASSQVNGGNTIYF. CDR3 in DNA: TGTGCCAGCAGCCAAGTAAATGGCGGAAACACCATATATTTT.

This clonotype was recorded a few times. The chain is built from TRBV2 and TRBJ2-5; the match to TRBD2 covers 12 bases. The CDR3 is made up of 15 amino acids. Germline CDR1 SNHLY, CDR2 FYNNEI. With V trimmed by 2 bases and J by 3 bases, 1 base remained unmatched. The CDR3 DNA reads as TGTGCCAGCAGTGAAACTAGCGGGGGGAAAGAGACCCAGTACTTC. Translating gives CASSETSGGKETQYF. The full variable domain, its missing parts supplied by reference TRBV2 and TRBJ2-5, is EPEVTQTPSHQVTQMGQEVILRCVPISNHLYFYWYRQILGQKVEFLVSFYNNEISEKSEIFDDQFSVERPDGSNFTLKIRSTKLEDSAMYFCASSETSGGKETQYFGPGTRLLVL.

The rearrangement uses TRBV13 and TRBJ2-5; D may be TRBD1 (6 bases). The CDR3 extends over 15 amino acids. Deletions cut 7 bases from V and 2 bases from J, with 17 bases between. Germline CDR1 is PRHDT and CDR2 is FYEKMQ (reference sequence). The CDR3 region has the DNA TGTGCCAGCACCCCCGAACAGGGCATACAAGAGACCCAGTACTTC. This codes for CASTPEQGIQETQYF. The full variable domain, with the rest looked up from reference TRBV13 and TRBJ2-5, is AAGVIQSPRHLIKEKRETATLKCYPIPRHDTVYWYQQGPGQDPQFLISFYEKMQSDKGSIPDRFSAQQFSDYHSELNMSSLELGDSALYFCASTPEQGIQETQYFGPGTRLLVL.

This CDR3 reads CSARDYAGAENIQYF. CDR3 in DNA: TGCAGTGCTAGAGATTACGCGGGGGCCGAAAACATTCAGTACTTC. The gene calls are TRBV20-1 and TRBJ2-5; a weak D match, TRBD2 (7 bases). The end of the DNA aligns better with TRBJ2-4, so the J call may be wrong. This CDR3 spans 15 amino acids. From germline, CDR1 is DFQATT and CDR2 SNEGSKA (reference sequence).

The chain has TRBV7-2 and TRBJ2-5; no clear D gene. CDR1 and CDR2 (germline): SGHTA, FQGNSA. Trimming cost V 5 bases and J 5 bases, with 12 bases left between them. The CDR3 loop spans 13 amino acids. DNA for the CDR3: TGTGCCAGCAGCGTCGCCCTCGGGGAGACCCAGTACTTC. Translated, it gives CASSVALGETQYF.

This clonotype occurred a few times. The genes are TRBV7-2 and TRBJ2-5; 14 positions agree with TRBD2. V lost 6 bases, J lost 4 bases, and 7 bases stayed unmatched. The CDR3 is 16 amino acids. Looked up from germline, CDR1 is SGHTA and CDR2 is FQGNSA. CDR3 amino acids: CASSFGLAGGSETQYF. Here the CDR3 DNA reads TGTGCCAGCAGTTTCGGACTAGCGGGGGGCTCAGAGACCCAGTACTTC.

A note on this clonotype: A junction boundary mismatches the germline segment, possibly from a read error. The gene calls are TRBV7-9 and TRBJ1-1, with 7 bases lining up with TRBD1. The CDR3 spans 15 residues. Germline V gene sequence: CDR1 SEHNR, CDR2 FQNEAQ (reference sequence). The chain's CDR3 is CASSLQGGRNTEAFF. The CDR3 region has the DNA TGCGCCAGCAGCTTGCAGGGGGGGAGGAACACTGAAGCTTTCTTT.

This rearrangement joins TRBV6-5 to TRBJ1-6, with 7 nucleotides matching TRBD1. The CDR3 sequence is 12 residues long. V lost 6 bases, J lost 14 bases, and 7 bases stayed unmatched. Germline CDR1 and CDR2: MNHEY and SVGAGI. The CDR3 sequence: CASRIPGGTLHF. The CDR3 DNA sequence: TGTGCCAGCAGAATCCCAGGGGGGACCCTCCACTTT.

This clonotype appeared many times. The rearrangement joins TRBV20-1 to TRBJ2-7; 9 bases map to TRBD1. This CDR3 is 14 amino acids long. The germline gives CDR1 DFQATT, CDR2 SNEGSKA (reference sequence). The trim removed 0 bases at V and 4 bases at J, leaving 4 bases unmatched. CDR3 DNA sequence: TGCAGTGCTAGAGAAGGACAGGGGATTTACGAGCAGTACTTC. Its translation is CSAREGQGIYEQYF.

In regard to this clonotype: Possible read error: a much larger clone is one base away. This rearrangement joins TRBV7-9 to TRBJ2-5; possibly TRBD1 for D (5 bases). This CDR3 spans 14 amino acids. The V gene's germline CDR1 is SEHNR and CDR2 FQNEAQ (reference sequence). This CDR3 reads CASSTGRTQGTQYF. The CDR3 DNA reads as TGTGCCAGCAGCACAGGACGGACCCAAGGGACCCAGTACTTC.